A selection of T cell receptor beta chains follows, all from one sample in a study of cytomegalovirus exposure and HLA in healthy donors. Some clones are missing from TCRdb's copy, which holds only in-frame ones; the method was immunoSEQ multiplex PCR. The data hold around 130,000 clones, with approximately 8.8% observed a single time. Material: PBMCs. The source of these receptors is a middle-aged man in good health and CMV-seronegative. Both conserved end residues are part of each CDR3. Each record gives: CDR3 protein, CDR3 DNA, J gene, V gene, clone size, D gene. The D gene is left open where the match is weak. The size of a clone is reported for some rows only, either as once, few or many, or as a class for expanded clones.

CDR3aa: CASSLGAWTGDFNSPLHF
CDR3nt: TGTGCCAGCAGCTTAGGAGCGTGGACAGGTGATTTTAATTCACCCCTCCACTTT
j_gene: TRBJ1-6
v_gene: TRBV11-2
abundance: few
d_gene: TRBD1

CDR3aa: CASSAGLAGELFF
CDR3nt: TGTGCCAGCAGCGCGGGGTTGGCCGGGGAGCTGTTTTTT
j_gene: TRBJ2-2
v_gene: TRBV2
abundance: NA
d_gene: NA

CDR3aa: CASTGTGGDGELFF
CDR3nt: TGTGCCAGCACCGGGACAGGGGGGGACGGGGAGCTGTTTTTT
j_gene: TRBJ2-2
v_gene: TRBV27
abundance: NA
d_gene: TRBD1

CDR3aa: CASSLAERGLNTGELFF
CDR3nt: TGTGCCAGCAGCTTAGCGGAAAGGGGGCTGAACACCGGGGAGCTGTTTTTT
j_gene: TRBJ2-2
v_gene: TRBV7-9
abundance: NA
d_gene: TRBD1

CDR3aa: CASRSLWSGNSPLHF
CDR3nt: TGTGCCAGCAGGTCCCTTTGGTCAGGGAATTCACCCCTCCACTTT
j_gene: TRBJ1-6
v_gene: TRBV6-1
abundance: few
d_gene: NA

CDR3aa: CASSPRSLAKNIQYF
CDR3nt: TGTGCCAGCAGTCCGCGGAGCTTAGCCAAAAACATTCAGTACTTC
j_gene: TRBJ2-4
v_gene: TRBV6-5
abundance: few
d_gene: NA

CDR3aa: CASSKGGQGRTGELFF
CDR3nt: TGTGCCAGCAGCAAAGGGGGGCAGGGTCGGACCGGGGAGCTGTTTTTT
j_gene: TRBJ2-2
v_gene: TRBV21-1
abundance: few
d_gene: NA

CDR3aa: CASSFTGIGYGYTF
CDR3nt: TGTGCCAGCAGTTTTACAGGGATCGGGTATGGCTACACCTTC
j_gene: TRBJ1-2
v_gene: TRBV27
abundance: few
d_gene: NA

CDR3aa: CASSLQGWTGELFF
CDR3nt: TGTGCCAGCAGCTTACAGGGTTGGACCGGGGAGCTGTTTTTT
j_gene: TRBJ2-2
v_gene: TRBV5-4
abundance: few
d_gene: NA

CDR3aa: CASSQSRGQLHF
CDR3nt: TGTGCCAGCAGCCAAAGCAGGGGGCAGCTCCACTTT
j_gene: TRBJ1-6
v_gene: TRBV13
abundance: NA
d_gene: TRBD1

CDR3aa: CASSPIVWDSGTDTQYF
CDR3nt: TGTGCCAGCAGCCCCATCGTATGGGACTCTGGCACAGATACGCAGTATTTT
j_gene: TRBJ2-3
v_gene: TRBV5-4
abundance: NA
d_gene: NA

CDR3aa: CASSQSPQETQYF
CDR3nt: TGTGCCAGCAGCCAATCCCCCCAAGAGACCCAGTACTTC
j_gene: TRBJ2-5
v_gene: TRBV7-3
abundance: NA
d_gene: NA

CDR3aa: CATSRDGGYYNEQFF
CDR3nt: TGTGCCACCAGCAGAGACGGAGGGTATTACAATGAGCAGTTCTTC
j_gene: TRBJ2-1
v_gene: TRBV15
abundance: few
d_gene: NA

CDR3aa: CASSESQGSQYGYTF
CDR3nt: TGTGCCAGCAGCGAATCACAGGGGTCCCAATATGGCTACACCTTC
j_gene: TRBJ1-2
v_gene: TRBV5-5
abundance: NA
d_gene: TRBD1

CDR3aa: CASSPKQGVGSPLHF
CDR3nt: TGCGCCAGCAGCCCAAAACAGGGTGTGGGTTCACCCCTCCACTTT
j_gene: TRBJ1-6
v_gene: TRBV4-3
abundance: few
d_gene: NA

CDR3aa: CASSPQATENTEAFF
CDR3nt: TGTGCCAGCTCACCACAGGCGACAGAAAACACTGAAGCTTTCTTT
j_gene: TRBJ1-1
v_gene: TRBV18
abundance: NA
d_gene: NA

CDR3aa: CASSPGLSDEQYF
CDR3nt: TGTGCCAGCAGTCCTGGACTTTCCGACGAGCAGTACTTC
j_gene: TRBJ2-7
v_gene: TRBV28
abundance: NA
d_gene: NA

CDR3aa: CASRTGSTAGANVLTF
CDR3nt: TGTGCCAGCAGGACAGGGTCGACGGCTGGGGCCAACGTCCTGACTTTC
j_gene: TRBJ2-6
v_gene: TRBV9
abundance: few
d_gene: TRBD1

CDR3aa: CASSQIFYGYTF
CDR3nt: TGTGCCAGCAGCCAGATCTTCTATGGCTACACCTTC
j_gene: TRBJ1-2
v_gene: TRBV7-9
abundance: NA
d_gene: NA

CDR3aa: CASSLWQGENYEQYF
CDR3nt: TGCGCCAGCAGCTTATGGCAGGGGGAAAACTACGAGCAGTACTTC
j_gene: TRBJ2-7
v_gene: TRBV5-1
abundance: few
d_gene: TRBD1

CDR3aa: CASSPAGEADTQYF
CDR3nt: TGTGCCAGCAGCCCAGCGGGGGAGGCAGATACGCAGTATTTT
j_gene: TRBJ2-3
v_gene: TRBV6-4
abundance: many
d_gene: TRBD2

CDR3aa: CASGLESSGKREQFF
CDR3nt: TGTGCTAGTGGTTTGGAATCTAGCGGGAAACGTGAGCAGTTCTTC
j_gene: TRBJ2-1
v_gene: TRBV12-5
abundance: NA
d_gene: TRBD2

CDR3aa: CASSTVPDTQYF
CDR3nt: TGTGCCAGCTCAACAGTTCCAGATACGCAGTATTTT
j_gene: TRBJ2-3
v_gene: TRBV18
abundance: NA
d_gene: NA

CDR3aa: CASSISKGGSYEQYF
CDR3nt: TGTGCCAGTAGTATTTCCAAGGGAGGCTCCTACGAGCAGTACTTC
j_gene: TRBJ2-7
v_gene: TRBV19
abundance: few
d_gene: NA

CDR3aa: CASSAPGQGTGELFF
CDR3nt: TGTGCCAGCAGCGCCCCCGGACAGGGGACCGGGGAGCTGTTTTTT
j_gene: TRBJ2-2
v_gene: TRBV9
abundance: NA
d_gene: TRBD1

CDR3aa: CASSLYGDTEAFF
CDR3nt: TGCGCCAGCAGCTTGTACGGGGACACTGAAGCTTTCTTT
j_gene: TRBJ1-1
v_gene: TRBV5-1
abundance: few
d_gene: NA

CDR3aa: CASSLEGTEQFF
CDR3nt: TGTGCCAGCAGCCTGGAGGGTACTGAGCAGTTCTTC
j_gene: TRBJ2-1
v_gene: TRBV7-9
abundance: NA
d_gene: NA

CDR3aa: CSVVAGEYGYTF
CDR3nt: TGCAGCGTTGTGGCAGGGGAATATGGCTACACCTTC
j_gene: TRBJ1-2
v_gene: TRBV29-1
abundance: few
d_gene: NA

CDR3aa: CASSLEGDTEAFF
CDR3nt: TGTGCCAGCAGCTTAGAAGGGGACACTGAAGCTTTCTTT
j_gene: TRBJ1-1
v_gene: TRBV7-6
abundance: few
d_gene: NA

CDR3aa: CASSARLLMNTEAFF
CDR3nt: TGTGCCAGCAGCGCCCGACTGCTCATGAACACTGAAGCTTTCTTT
j_gene: TRBJ1-1
v_gene: TRBV7-8
abundance: few
d_gene: NA

CDR3aa: CASSLEGGSYEQYF
CDR3nt: TGTGCCAGCAGCTTAGAAGGCGGCTCCTACGAGCAGTACTTC
j_gene: TRBJ2-7
v_gene: TRBV7-9
abundance: NA
d_gene: NA

CDR3aa: CSGQGSEKLFF
CDR3nt: TGCAGCGGCCAGGGTAGTGAAAAACTGTTTTTT
j_gene: TRBJ1-4
v_gene: TRBV29-1
abundance: NA
d_gene: NA

CDR3aa: CASSQVMVDEQYF
CDR3nt: TGCGCCAGCAGCCAAGTTATGGTAGACGAGCAGTACTTC
j_gene: TRBJ2-7
v_gene: TRBV4-1
abundance: few
d_gene: NA

CDR3aa: CASSKKGNRRSPLHF
CDR3nt: TGTGCCAGCAGCAAAAAGGGGAACAGGCGGTCACCCCTCCACTTT
j_gene: TRBJ1-6
v_gene: TRBV21-1
abundance: few
d_gene: NA

CDR3aa: CASSEQGLGQPQHF
CDR3nt: TGTGCCAGCAGTGAACAGGGACTCGGGCAGCCCCAGCATTTT
j_gene: TRBJ1-5
v_gene: TRBV2
abundance: few
d_gene: NA

CDR3aa: CASSKRGGYEQYF
CDR3nt: TGTGCCAGCAGCAAGCGGGGGGGCTACGAGCAGTACTTC
j_gene: TRBJ2-7
v_gene: TRBV7-3
abundance: once
d_gene: TRBD2

CDR3aa: CASSITVGLSGNTIYF
CDR3nt: TGTGCCAGTAGTATCACCGTCGGACTCTCTGGAAACACCATATATTTT
j_gene: TRBJ1-3
v_gene: TRBV19
abundance: NA
d_gene: NA

CDR3aa: CASSPASSDTQYF
CDR3nt: TGCGCCAGCTCCCCTGCTAGCTCCGATACGCAGTATTTT
j_gene: TRBJ2-3
v_gene: TRBV5-1
abundance: few
d_gene: NA